One sample yielded the 20 T cell receptor beta chains listed below, sequenced in a study of blood T cell repertoires in COVID-19. Libraries were prepared by immunoSEQ multiplex PCR; TCRdb keeps only in-frame clonotypes and omits some of them. The sample shows some 150,000 clones, around 90% of them seen only once. The sample consisted of peripheral blood. These receptors were taken from a woman aged 60-75 years with active or convalescent COVID-19.

The gene calls are TRBV11-2 and TRBJ1-4; possible D gene TRBD1, 5 bases. This CDR3 has 16 residues. Trimming pared 3 bases from V and 5 bases from J, leaving 16 bases between. CDR1 SGHAT and CDR2 FQNNGV come from the germline V gene. CDR3 amino acids: CASSLRGDSPNEKLFF. Here the CDR3 DNA reads TGTGCCAGCAGCTTGCGGGGAGACAGTCCCAATGAAAAACTGTTTTTT. Complete variable domain (other parts from reference TRBV11-2 and TRBJ1-4): EAGVAQSPRYKIIEKRQSVAFWCNPISGHATLYWYQQILGQGPKLLIQFQNNGVVDDSQLPKDRFSAERLKGVDSTLKIQPAKLEDSAVYLCASSLRGDSPNEKLFFGSGTQLSVL.

The V gene is TRBV7-2, the J gene TRBJ2-7; 13 nucleotides line up with TRBD2. V was pared by 6 bases and J by 4 bases, with 6 bases of the junction left unmatched. This CDR3 has 15 amino acids. The germline V gene has CDR1 SGHTA and CDR2 FQGNSA. CDR3 protein: CASRRGGLAGYEQYF. CDR3 nucleotide sequence: TGTGCCAGCAGACGTGGGGGACTAGCGGGGTACGAGCAGTACTTC.

The chain carries TRBV27 and TRBJ2-7; 7 bases are shared with TRBD1. Germline CDR1 reads MNHEY; CDR2 reads SMNVEV (reference sequence). J was trimmed by 1 base and V by 5 bases; bases with no gene match: 8. The CDR3 is made up of 15 amino acids. The chain's CDR3 is CASSGIRGSSYEQYF. The CDR3 region has the DNA TGTGCCAGCAGTGGAATCAGGGGGTCGTCCTACGAGCAGTACTTC.

The chain carries TRBV5-1 and TRBJ1-1; TRBD1 is a possible D gene (5 bases). Germline V gene lookup returns CDR1 SGHRS and CDR2 YFSETQ. V lost 1 base, J lost 4 bases, and 14 bases lay in between. The length of the CDR3 is 15 residues. The CDR3 coding sequence is TGCGCCAGCAGCTTGTCAGGCAGGGAGGGCACTGAAGCTTTCTTT. It encodes CASSLSGREGTEAFF.

The chain couples TRBV5-1 to TRBJ2-1, with TRBD2 matching 9 bases. V shed 0 bases, J shed 6 bases, and the junction held 4 bases outside the gene matches. The CDR3 sequence is 15 residues long. Per germline, CDR1 SGHRS and CDR2 YFSETQ. DNA for the CDR3: TGCGCCAGCAGCTTGGCCGGGACTAGCCCCAATGAGCAGTTCTTC. Amino acids: CASSLAGTSPNEQFF. Combining the CDR3 with reference TRBV5-1 and TRBJ2-1 gives the whole variable domain KAGVTQTPRYLIKTRGQQVTLSCSPISGHRSVSWYQQTPGQGLQFLFEYFSETQRNKGNFPGRFSGRQFSNSRSEMNVSTLELGDSALYLCASSLAGTSPNEQFFGPGTRLTVL.

V is TRBV6-1 and J is TRBJ2-3, with TRBD1 identical over 9 bases. The CDR3 is made up of 16 amino acids. From germline, CDR1 is MNHNS and CDR2 SASEGT. After removal of 4 bases from V and 0 bases from J, the junction contained 5 bases not matched to a gene. CDR3: CASSAGTGISTDTQYF. The CDR3 DNA reads as TGTGCCAGCAGTGCCGGGACAGGGATCAGCACAGATACGCAGTATTTT.

CDR3 amino acids: CATSPAGLHSGNTIYF. The CDR3 nucleotides are TGTGCCACCAGCCCAGCGGGCCTCCACTCTGGAAACACCATATATTTT. The J gene is TRBJ1-3, the V gene TRBV15; D unclear. The V gene lost 5 bases and the J gene lost 0 bases, with 14 bases spanning the gap. The CDR3 is 16 amino acids. Germline lookup yields CDR1 LNHNV and CDR2 YYDKDF (reference sequence). Full variable domain (outside the CDR3, taken from reference TRBV15 and TRBJ1-3): DAMVIQNPRYQVTQFGKPVTLSCSQTLNHNVMYWYQQKSSQAPKLLFHYYDKDFNNEADTPDNFQSRRPNTSFCFLDIRSPGLGDTAMYLCATSPAGLHSGNTIYFGEGSWLTVV.

This clone was seen just once. The rearrangement links TRBV18 to TRBJ2-7, with a possible D match to TRBD1 (5 bases). Germline CDR1 KGHSH, CDR2 LQKENI. The germline V and J ends were trimmed by 6 bases and 3 bases, with 12 bases remaining between them. This CDR3 is built from 13 residues. CDR3 in amino acids: CASSRGGDYEQYF. CDR3 nucleotide sequence: TGTGCCAGCTCTAGGGGTGGGGACTACGAGCAGTACTTC.

This clone was picked up one time. The V gene is TRBV6-1, the J gene TRBJ2-7, with D possibly TRBD1 on 5 matching bases. V was pared by 3 bases and J by 5 bases, with 17 bases between. The CDR3 consists of 15 residues. Germline CDR1 is MNHNS and CDR2 is SASEGT. CDR3 DNA sequence: TGTGCCAGCAGTGATGTTCTCCTAAGGGGCGACGAGCAGTACTTC. Amino acid sequence: CASSDVLLRGDEQYF.

This rearrangement joins TRBV19 to TRBJ2-7, with 9 bases fitting TRBD1. The CDR3 contains 15 residues. The V gene's germline CDR1 is LNHDA and CDR2 SQIVND (reference sequence). V was clipped by 5 bases and J by 4 bases; unmatched bases: 9. CDR3 nucleotides: TGTGCCAGTAGTCAAGGACAGGGGATCCAATACGAGCAGTACTTC. Its translation is CASSQGQGIQYEQYF.

The chain is built from TRBV12-3 or TRBV12-4 and TRBJ1-3; no clear D. V was shortened by 1 base and J by 14 bases, with 9 bases between the two germline ends. The CDR3 runs 11 residues. The CDR3 loop reads CASSLGRGVYF. The DNA for the CDR3 is TGTGCCAGCAGTTTAGGGCGCGGTGTATATTTT.

The chain employs TRBV19 and TRBJ2-7; TRBD1 is a possible D gene (5 bases). Germline CDR1 reads LNHDA; CDR2 reads SQIVND (reference sequence). The CDR3 extends over 15 amino acids. The V end lost 5 bases, the J end lost 0 bases, and 14 bases lay between the germline ends. Written as DNA, the CDR3 is TGTGCCAGTAGTGACGGCAGGGCCTTCTCCTACGAGCAGTACTTC. Protein sequence: CASSDGRAFSYEQYF.

The chain employs TRBV5-8 and TRBJ1-2; no reliable D call. The CDR3 covers 15 residues. The ends were cut back, 1 base at V and 5 bases at J, with 15 bases in the middle. Germline lookup yields CDR1 SGHTS and CDR2 YDEGEE. The CDR3 DNA follows: TGTGCCAGCAGCTTGAGGGAGAAGTGGGGTTATGGCTACACCTTC. Its protein product is CASSLREKWGYGYTF.

The V call is TRBV2, the J call TRBJ1-3; D call uncertain. Germline V CDR1 and CDR2: SNHLY, FYNNEI. The CDR3 has 13 residues. V was clipped by 4 bases and J by 4 bases, with 8 bases between them. CDR3 in DNA: TGTGCCAGCAGTGTCACAGAGGGAAACACCATATATTTT. It translates to CASSVTEGNTIYF.

The gene calls are TRBV7-9 and TRBJ1-2; D is undetermined. The germline CDR1 and CDR2 sequences are SEHNR and FQNEAQ (reference sequence). V lost 5 bases and J 0 bases, leaving 13 bases between the germline ends. The CDR3 has 15 residues. Written as DNA, the CDR3 is TGTGCCAGCAGCACCCACCTAGGAGCTAACTATGGCTACACCTTC. It specifies CASSTHLGANYGYTF.

The chain carries TRBV9 and TRBJ2-7, with no clear D. This CDR3 region has 13 residues. V dropped 0 bases and J dropped 3 bases, with 7 bases sitting between them. The V gene's germline CDR1 is SGDLS and CDR2 YYNGEE. DNA of the CDR3: TGTGCCAGCAGCGTAGACGGCGGCTACGAGCAGTACTTC. This encodes CASSVDGGYEQYF.

This clone showed up just once. The rearrangement uses TRBV6-5 and TRBJ2-1; D is uncertain. CDR3 length: 12 amino acids. Germline CDR1 and CDR2: MNHEY and SVGAGI. V was pared by 4 bases and J by 5 bases, with 6 bases between. Here the CDR3 DNA reads TGTGCCAGCAGTTCTACCCACAATGAGCAGTTCTTC. Translating gives CASSSTHNEQFF.

This sequence joins TRBV6-5 and TRBJ1-5; TRBD1 agrees at 8 bases. The germline V gene has CDR1 MNHEY and CDR2 SVGAGI. V was clipped by 6 bases and J by 4 bases; unmatched bases: 8. CDR3 length equals 15 residues. This chain's CDR3 is CASRPDRVRNQPQHF. The CDR3 DNA follows: TGTGCCAGCAGGCCGGACAGGGTGAGAAATCAGCCCCAGCATTTT.

This rearrangement joins TRBV6-4 to TRBJ1-6; tentatively, D is TRBD1 (6 bases). The CDR3 has 19 amino acids. Germline CDR1 and CDR2: MRHNA and SNTAGT. The germline V and J ends were trimmed by 7 bases and 7 bases, with 29 bases remaining between them. DNA of the CDR3: TGTGCCAGCATTCAGCCGGGACAAGAACCAATAACGGGAAATTCACCCCTCCACTTT. Its translation: CASIQPGQEPITGNSPLHF.

This clone appeared many times. The chain carries TRBV5-4 and TRBJ1-4, with a weak D call TRBD1 (5 bases). Germline V gene lookup returns CDR1 SGHNT and CDR2 YYREEE (reference sequence). Trimming removed 7 bases at V and 5 bases at J, with 12 bases between. The CDR3 has 13 amino acids. Written as DNA, the CDR3 is TGTGCCAGCGGCGGGACGGCAAATGAAAAACTGTTTTTT. Its translation is CASGGTANEKLFF.